Sequencing of this T cell receptor (beta chain) was carried out in a study of blood T cell repertoires in COVID-19. As for the study in general: Samples of COVID-19 (acute and convalescent) were obtained from the United States, Italy and Spain. T cells, B-cell-depleted T cells, or PBMCs provided the cDNA or gDNA that served as material.

This clone has only a few counts. In the authors' methods: Reference gene primers were amplified, and this amplification served to estimate nucleated cell counts. Repertoires were generated with immunoSEQ multiplex PCR, while TCRdb's copy carries only in-frame clones and drops some. That table gives V, J and clone size, and the DNA gave D and trimming. Here the sample spans 120,000 or so clones, roughly 84% being singletons. This CDR3 comprises 17 residues. The germline V gene encodes CDR1 SGHTA and CDR2 FQGNSA. V was shortened by 5 bases and J by 2 bases, with 18 bases between the two germline ends. Cohorts were assigned according to the clinical history that participants reported.

The source material was PBMCs or T cells enriched from blood (not recorded which). This TCR was recovered from a woman in her 30s who had recovered from COVID-19. The chain employs TRBV7-2 and TRBJ2-2; TRBD1 might be the D (6 bases). The CDR3 loop is CASSTRTASENTGELFF. CDR3 nucleotides: TGTGCCAGCAGCACAAGGACAGCCTCCGAAAACACCGGGGAGCTGTTTTTT.